A selection of T cell receptor beta chains follows, all from one sample in a study of blood T cell repertoires in COVID-19. Repertoires were generated with immunoSEQ multiplex PCR, while TCRdb's copy carries only in-frame clones and drops some. The sample includes roughly 100,000 clones, 76% of them seen just once. Material: peripheral blood. The receptors originated from a man older than 75 with COVID-19, enrolled during active disease. Each CDR3 is given with its conserved first and last residue. The D gene is left open where the match is weak. Rows may omit the clone size; those that give it use once, few, many or a size class.

size	D	V	J	CDR3	DNA
few	.	TRBV19	TRBJ1-5	CASSKEGGGNQPQHF	TGTGCCAGTAGTAAGGAAGGAGGGGGCAATCAGCCCCAGCATTTT
few	.	TRBV18	TRBJ1-1	CASSPPAGDEAFF	TGTGCCAGCTCACCACCAGCAGGGGATGAAGCTTTCTTT
.	.	TRBV19	TRBJ1-4	CASSPRTEAEKLFF	TGTGCCAGTAGTCCGCGGACAGAAGCCGAAAAACTGTTTTTT
once	TRBD2	TRBV3-1/TRBV3-2	TRBJ2-3	CASSQEWTSGTTDTQYF	TGTGCCAGCAGCCAGGAATGGACTAGCGGGACTACAGATACGCAGTATTTT
.	TRBD1	TRBV30	TRBJ1-4	CAWSVQGATNEKLFF	TGTGCCTGGAGTGTGCAGGGGGCAACTAATGAAAAACTGTTTTTT
few	TRBD2	TRBV7-7	TRBJ2-1	CASSQGLAFPYNEQFF	TGTGCTAGCAGCCAGGGACTAGCTTTTCCTTACAATGAGCAGTTCTTC
.	.	TRBV7-2	TRBJ2-2	CASSLASTVDTGELFF	TGTGCCAGCAGCTTAGCGTCCACGGTGGACACCGGGGAGCTGTTTTTT
.	TRBD2	TRBV2	TRBJ2-1	CASSVGGSGEQFF	TGTGCCAGCAGTGTCGGCGGGAGTGGTGAGCAGTTCTTC
.	.	TRBV30	TRBJ2-1	CAWSRNEQFF	TGTGCCTGGAGTCGTAATGAGCAGTTCTTC
.	.	TRBV18	TRBJ1-6	CASSPQGSPLHF	TGTGCCAGCTCACCGCAGGGATCACCCCTCCACTTT
.	.	TRBV19	TRBJ2-7	CASSAGLGYEQYF	TGTGCCAGTAGTGCAGGGCTGGGCTACGAGCAGTACTTC
.	TRBD2	TRBV12-3/TRBV12-4	TRBJ2-5	CASSFGGQETQYF	TGTGCCAGCAGTTTCGGGGGGCAAGAGACCCAGTACTTC
.	TRBD2	TRBV5-5	TRBJ2-1	CASSAGLAGGLNEQFF	TGTGCCAGCAGCGCCGGACTAGCGGGAGGTCTCAATGAGCAGTTCTTC
.	.	TRBV27	TRBJ2-2	CASSLYINTGELFF	TGTGCCAGCAGTTTATATATTAACACCGGGGAGCTGTTTTTT
.	.	TRBV24-1	TRBJ2-5	CATSDSTGPPDLRETQYF	TGTGCCACCAGTGATTCGACAGGACCCCCTGATTTGAGGGAGACCCAGTACTTC
few	TRBD2	TRBV7-2	TRBJ2-5	CASSLGDYSPRGETQYF	TGTGCCAGCAGCTTAGGGGACTACTCTCCTCGAGGAGAGACCCAGTACTTC
few	.	TRBV2	TRBJ1-6	CASSAARDSPLHF	TGTGCCAGCAGTGCCGCGAGGGACTCCCCCCTCCACTTT
few	.	TRBV2	TRBJ2-1	CASSEAEGKTSNNEQFF	TGTGCCAGCAGTGAAGCGGAGGGGAAGACTAGTAACAATGAGCAGTTCTTC
few	TRBD2	TRBV7-9	TRBJ2-7	CARGKGTSGYSYEQYF	TGTGCCAGAGGCAAGGGGACTAGCGGATACTCCTACGAGCAGTACTTC
.	TRBD2	TRBV25-1	TRBJ2-1	CASSERAGVGYNEQFF	TGTGCCAGCAGTGAACGGGCGGGAGTGGGTTACAATGAGCAGTTCTTC
.	TRBD2	TRBV5-6	TRBJ2-5	CASSQGLAGGPKETQYF	TGTGCCAGCAGCCAGGGACTAGCGGGAGGGCCCAAAGAGACCCAGTACTTC
few	.	TRBV29-1	TRBJ2-5	CSVDPEGLQETQYF	TGCAGCGTTGACCCCGAAGGACTCCAAGAGACCCAGTACTTC
.	.	TRBV21-1	TRBJ1-2	CASSGTPGQGTSSPFYGYTF	TGTGCCAGCAGCGGGACTCCGGGACAGGGGACATCCTCCCCCTTCTATGGCTACACCTTC
few	.	TRBV27	TRBJ1-1	CASSSSDTYTEAFF	TGTGCCAGCAGTTCCTCAGACACATACACTGAAGCTTTCTTT
.	.	TRBV7-6	TRBJ1-6	CASSLLRGSPLHF	TGTGCCAGCAGCTTATTACGAGGGTCACCCCTCCACTTT
once	TRBD2	TRBV18	TRBJ2-6	CASSPGGTGANVLTF	TGTGCCAGCTCACCGGGAGGGACTGGGGCCAACGTCCTGACTTTC
.	.	TRBV6-2/TRBV6-3	TRBJ2-2	CASSRPAAVGRWNTGELFF	TGTGCCAGCAGTCGCCCGGCCGCTGTAGGGAGGTGGAACACCGGGGAGCTGTTTTTT
.	.	TRBV4-3	TRBJ2-1	CASSQDLRGYNEQFF	TGCGCCAGCAGCCAAGATCTTAGGGGCTACAATGAGCAGTTCTTC
.	TRBD2	TRBV5-1	TRBJ2-3	CASSSGLAGAVDTQYF	TGCGCCAGCAGCTCGGGACTAGCGGGAGCGGTAGATACGCAGTATTTT
.	.	TRBV24-1	TRBJ1-2	CATSDFHGGYGYTF	TGTGCCACCAGTGATTTCCACGGAGGCTATGGCTACACCTTC
few	.	TRBV28	TRBJ2-2	CASSFGYGSQTGELFF	TGTGCCAGCAGTTTTGGGTACGGGAGTCAAACCGGGGAGCTGTTTTTT
once	.	TRBV28	TRBJ2-2	CASRGGGNTGELFF	TGTGCCAGCAGGGGGGGTGGGAACACCGGGGAGCTGTTTTTT
.	TRBD1	TRBV5-4	TRBJ1-2	CASSLPTGANGYTF	TGTGCCAGCAGCTTGCCTACAGGGGCGAATGGCTACACCTTC
.	TRBD1	TRBV7-9	TRBJ2-1	CASSLGQGVRQFF	TGTGCCAGCAGCTTGGGACAGGGGGTACGGCAGTTCTTC
.	TRBD1	TRBV3-1/TRBV3-2	TRBJ2-2	CASSYTTGDASNTGELFF	TGTGCCAGCAGCTATACTACAGGGGACGCCTCGAACACCGGGGAACTGTTTTTT
.	.	TRBV29-1	TRBJ2-1	CSVGQAGNEQFF	TGCAGCGTTGGACAGGCCGGCAATGAGCAGTTCTTC
.	.	TRBV28	TRBJ1-5	CASVFAGNNQPQHF	TGTGCCAGCGTTTTCGCGGGAAACAATCAGCCCCAGCATTTT
.	TRBD1	TRBV18	TRBJ2-7	CASSEGAGGEQYF	TGTGCCAGCTCTGAGGGGGCGGGCGGCGAGCAGTACTTC
.	.	TRBV15	TRBJ1-4	CATSRGAGYEKLFF	TGTGCCACCAGCAGAGGGGCAGGGTACGAAAAACTGTTTTTT
.	TRBD2	TRBV28	TRBJ2-3	CASKTSGGTDTQYF	TGTGCCAGCAAGACTAGCGGGGGCACAGATACGCAGTATTTT
.	TRBD1	TRBV7-8	TRBJ1-5	CASSLALRGDQPQHF	TGTGCCAGCAGCTTAGCGCTCAGGGGGGATCAGCCCCAGCATTTT
few	.	TRBV7-9	TRBJ1-6	CASSLEQYNSPLHF	TGTGCCAGCAGCTTAGAACAGTATAATTCACCCCTCCACTTT
once	.	TRBV6-5	TRBJ2-7	CASSYGFGGNEQYF	TGTGCCAGCAGTTATGGTTTTGGGGGGAACGAGCAGTACTTC
.	.	TRBV7-2	TRBJ2-5	CATALAGTQYF	TGTGCCACAGCCCTAGCAGGGACCCAGTACTTC
once	.	TRBV18	TRBJ1-3	CASSPETARSGNTIYF	TGTGCCAGCTCACCAGAGACAGCCCGCTCTGGAAACACCATATATTTT
.	TRBD1	TRBV29-1	TRBJ2-7	CSGSGTGGTYEQYF	TGCAGCGGGAGTGGGACAGGGGGTACCTACGAGCAGTACTTC
.	TRBD1	TRBV10-3	TRBJ2-5	CAISGGQEETQYF	TGTGCCATCAGCGGAGGACAGGAAGAGACCCAGTACTTC
.	.	TRBV5-1	TRBJ2-2	CASSSTGELFF	TGCGCCAGCAGCTCAACCGGGGAGCTGTTTTTT
.	.	TRBV5-1	TRBJ2-5	CASSSPQGSETQYF	TGCGCCAGCAGCTCCCCACAGGGTAGTGAGACCCAGTACTTC
.	TRBD1	TRBV4-3	TRBJ2-7	CASSRSAGTGSRVYEQYF	TGCGCCAGCAGCCGATCTGCCGGGACAGGGTCTCGAGTCTACGAGCAGTACTTC
once	.	TRBV13	TRBJ1-2	CASSSTNYGYTF	TGTGCCAGCAGCTCTACTAACTATGGCTACACCTTC
.	.	TRBV4-2	TRBJ1-1	CASSLNPGGTFEAFF	TGTGCCAGCAGCCTCAACCCGGGGGGGACCTTTGAAGCTTTCTTT
.	.	TRBV3-1/TRBV3-2	TRBJ1-4	CASSQDGAAQGEKLFF	TGTGCCAGCAGCCAAGATGGGGCCGCCCAGGGGGAAAAACTGTTTTTT